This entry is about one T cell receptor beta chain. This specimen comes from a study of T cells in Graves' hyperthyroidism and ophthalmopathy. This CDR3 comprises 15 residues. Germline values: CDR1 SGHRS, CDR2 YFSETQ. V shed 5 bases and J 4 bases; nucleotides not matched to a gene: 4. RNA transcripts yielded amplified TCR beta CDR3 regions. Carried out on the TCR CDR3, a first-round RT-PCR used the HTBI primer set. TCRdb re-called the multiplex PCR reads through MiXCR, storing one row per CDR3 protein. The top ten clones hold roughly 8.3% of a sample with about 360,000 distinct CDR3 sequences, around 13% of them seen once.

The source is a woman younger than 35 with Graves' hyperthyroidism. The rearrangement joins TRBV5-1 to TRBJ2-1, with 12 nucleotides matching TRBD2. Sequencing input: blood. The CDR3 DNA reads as TGCGCCAGCAGGGCGACTAGCGGGGGATACAATGAGCAGTTCTTC. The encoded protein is CASRATSGGYNEQFF.